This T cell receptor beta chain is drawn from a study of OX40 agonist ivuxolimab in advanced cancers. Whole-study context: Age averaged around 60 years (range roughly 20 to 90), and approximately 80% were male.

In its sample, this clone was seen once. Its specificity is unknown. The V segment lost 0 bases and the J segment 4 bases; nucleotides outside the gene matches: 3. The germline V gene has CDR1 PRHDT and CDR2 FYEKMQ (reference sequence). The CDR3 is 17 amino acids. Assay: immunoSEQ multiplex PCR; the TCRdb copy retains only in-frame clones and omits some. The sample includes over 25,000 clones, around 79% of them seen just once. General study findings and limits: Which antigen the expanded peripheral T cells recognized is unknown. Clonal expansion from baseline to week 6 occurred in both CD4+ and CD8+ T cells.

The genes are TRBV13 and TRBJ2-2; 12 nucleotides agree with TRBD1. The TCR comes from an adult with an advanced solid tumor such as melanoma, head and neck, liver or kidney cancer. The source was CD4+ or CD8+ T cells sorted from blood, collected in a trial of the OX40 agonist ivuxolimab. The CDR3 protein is CASSLGGTGGFTGELFF. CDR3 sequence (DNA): TGTGCCAGCAGCTTAGGCGGGACAGGGGGCTTCACCGGGGAGCTGTTTTTT.